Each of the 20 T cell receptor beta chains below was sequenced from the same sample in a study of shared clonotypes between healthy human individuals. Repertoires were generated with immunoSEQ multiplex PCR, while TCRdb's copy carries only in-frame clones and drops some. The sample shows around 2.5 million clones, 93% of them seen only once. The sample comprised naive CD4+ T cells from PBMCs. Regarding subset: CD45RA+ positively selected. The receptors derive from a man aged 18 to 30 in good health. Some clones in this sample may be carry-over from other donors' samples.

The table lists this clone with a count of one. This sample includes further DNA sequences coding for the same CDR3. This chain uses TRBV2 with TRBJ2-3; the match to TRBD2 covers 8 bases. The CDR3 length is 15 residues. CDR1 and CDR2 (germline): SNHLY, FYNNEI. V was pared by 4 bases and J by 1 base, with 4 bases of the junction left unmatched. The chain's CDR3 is CASSGTSGRTDTQYF. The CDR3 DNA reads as TGTGCCAGCAGTGGAACTAGCGGACGCACAGATACGCAGTATTTT.

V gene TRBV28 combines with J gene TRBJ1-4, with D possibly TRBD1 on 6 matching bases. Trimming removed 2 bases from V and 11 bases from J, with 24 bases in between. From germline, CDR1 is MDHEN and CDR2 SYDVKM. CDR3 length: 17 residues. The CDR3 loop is CASSLRGVKDRARKLFF. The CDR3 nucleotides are TGTGCCAGCAGTTTAAGGGGGGTAAAAGATAGGGCGAGGAAACTGTTTTTT.

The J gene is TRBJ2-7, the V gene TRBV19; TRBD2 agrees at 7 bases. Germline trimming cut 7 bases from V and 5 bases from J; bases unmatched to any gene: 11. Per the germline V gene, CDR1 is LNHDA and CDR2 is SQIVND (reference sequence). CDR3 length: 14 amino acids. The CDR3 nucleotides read TGTGCCAGTACCGGCGGGGCTAGCGGAAACGAGCAGTACTTC. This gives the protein CASTGGASGNEQYF.

The CDR3 bases are TGTGCCAGCAGCGGACTAGAATTCGGTATGGAGACCCAGTACTTC. The encoded protein is CASSGLEFGMETQYF. The chain uses TRBV2 and TRBJ2-5; TRBD2 matches 7 bases. The J segment lost 5 bases and the V segment lost 6 bases, leaving 12 bases of the junction unmatched. CDR3 length: 15 amino acids. Germline V gives CDR1 SNHLY, CDR2 FYNNEI. Full variable domain (outside the CDR3, taken from reference TRBV2 and TRBJ2-5): EPEVTQTPSHQVTQMGQEVILRCVPISNHLYFYWYRQILGQKVEFLVSFYNNEISEKSEIFDDQFSVERPDGSNFTLKIRSTKLEDSAMYFCASSGLEFGMETQYFGPGTRLLVL.

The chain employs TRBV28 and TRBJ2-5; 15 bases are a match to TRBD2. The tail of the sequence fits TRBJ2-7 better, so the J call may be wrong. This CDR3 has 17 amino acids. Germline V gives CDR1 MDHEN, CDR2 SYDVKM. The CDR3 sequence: CASAGTSGGRPPYEQYF. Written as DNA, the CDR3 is TGTGCCAGCGCGGGGACTAGCGGGGGGAGGCCCCCCTACGAGCAGTACTTC.

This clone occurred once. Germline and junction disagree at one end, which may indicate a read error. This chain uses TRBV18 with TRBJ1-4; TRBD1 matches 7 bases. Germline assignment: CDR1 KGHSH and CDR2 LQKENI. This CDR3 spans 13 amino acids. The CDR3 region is CASTPSQGDKLFF. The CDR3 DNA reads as TGTGCCAGCACACCTTCCCAGGGGGACAAACTGTTTTTT.

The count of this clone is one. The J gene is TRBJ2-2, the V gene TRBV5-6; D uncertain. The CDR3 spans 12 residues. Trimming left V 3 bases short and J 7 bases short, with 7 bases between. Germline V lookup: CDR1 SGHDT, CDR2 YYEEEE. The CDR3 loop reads CASSWLDGELFF. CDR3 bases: TGTGCCAGCAGCTGGTTGGACGGGGAGCTGTTTTTT.

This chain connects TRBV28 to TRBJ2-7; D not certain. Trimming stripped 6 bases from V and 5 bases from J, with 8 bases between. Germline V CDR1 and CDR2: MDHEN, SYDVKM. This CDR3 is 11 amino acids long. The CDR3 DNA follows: TGTGCCAGCAGAAAAACCCACGAGCAGTACTTC. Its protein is CASRKTHEQYF. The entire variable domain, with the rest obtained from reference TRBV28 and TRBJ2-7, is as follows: DVKVTQSSRYLVKRTGEKVFLECVQDMDHENMFWYRQDPGLGLRLIYFSYDVKMKEKGDIPEGYSVSREKKERFSLILESASTNQTSMYLCASRKTHEQYFGPGTRLTVT.

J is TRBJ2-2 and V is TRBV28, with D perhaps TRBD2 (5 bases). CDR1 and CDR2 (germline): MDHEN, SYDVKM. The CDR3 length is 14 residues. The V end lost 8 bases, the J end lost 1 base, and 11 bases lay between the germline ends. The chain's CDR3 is CASGSSGNTGELFF. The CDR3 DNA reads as TGTGCCAGCGGGTCCAGCGGGAACACCGGGGAGCTGTTTTTT.

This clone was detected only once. The CDR3 coding sequence is TGTGCCAGCAGCTTCGGACCGTCAATGAACACTGAAGCTTTCTTT. Protein sequence: CASSFGPSMNTEAFF. The chain couples TRBV5-4 to TRBJ1-1; D gene ambiguous. The germline gives CDR1 SGHNT, CDR2 YYREEE (reference sequence). The V end was cut by 2 bases, the J end by 0 bases, with 11 bases between. This CDR3 comprises 15 residues.

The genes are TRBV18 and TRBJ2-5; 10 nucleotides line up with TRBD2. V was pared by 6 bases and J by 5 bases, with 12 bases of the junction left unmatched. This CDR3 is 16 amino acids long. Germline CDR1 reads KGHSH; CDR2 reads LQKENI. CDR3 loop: CASSPGRLAGEETQYF. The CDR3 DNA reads TGTGCCAGCTCCCCTGGTCGTCTAGCGGGAGAGGAGACCCAGTACTTC. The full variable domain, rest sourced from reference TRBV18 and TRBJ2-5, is NAGVMQNPRHLVRRRGQEARLRCSPMKGHSHVYWYRQLPEEGLKFMVYLQKENIIDESGMPKERFSAEFPKEGPSILRIQQVVRGDSAAYFCASSPGRLAGEETQYFGPGTRLLVL.

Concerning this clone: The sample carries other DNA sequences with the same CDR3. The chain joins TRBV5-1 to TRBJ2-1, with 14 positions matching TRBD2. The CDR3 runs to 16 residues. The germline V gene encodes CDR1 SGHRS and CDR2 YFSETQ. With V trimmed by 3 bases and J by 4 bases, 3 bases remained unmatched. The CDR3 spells CASSSGLAGGYNEQFF. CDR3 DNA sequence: TGCGCCAGCAGCTCCGGACTAGCGGGAGGTTACAATGAGCAGTTCTTC.

CDR3 DNA sequence: TGCGCCAGCAGCCAAGATGCCGGGGTTAGCAATCAGCCCCAGCATTTT. It specifies CASSQDAGVSNQPQHF. V is TRBV4-1 and J is TRBJ1-5, with D unclear. Germline V gene lookup returns CDR1 MGHRA and CDR2 YSYEKL. V lost 0 bases and J lost 0, with 9 bases in between. The CDR3 runs 16 residues.

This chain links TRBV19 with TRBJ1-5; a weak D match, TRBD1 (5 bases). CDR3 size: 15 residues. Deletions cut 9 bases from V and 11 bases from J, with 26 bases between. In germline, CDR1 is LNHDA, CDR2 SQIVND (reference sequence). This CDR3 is CASGENRPLQGAQHF. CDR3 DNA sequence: TGTGCCAGCGGGGAAAACAGACCCTTGCAAGGGGCCCAGCATTTT.

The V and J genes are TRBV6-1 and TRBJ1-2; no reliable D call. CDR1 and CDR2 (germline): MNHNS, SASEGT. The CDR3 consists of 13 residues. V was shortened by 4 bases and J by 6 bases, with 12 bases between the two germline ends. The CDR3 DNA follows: TGTGCCAGCAGTGGAGTTTCACTGAATGGCTACACCTTC. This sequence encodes CASSGVSLNGYTF.

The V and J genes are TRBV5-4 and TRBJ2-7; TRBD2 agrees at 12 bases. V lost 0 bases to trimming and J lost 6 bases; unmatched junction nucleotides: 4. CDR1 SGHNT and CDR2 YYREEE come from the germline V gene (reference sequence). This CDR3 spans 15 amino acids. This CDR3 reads CASSLGLAGVREQYF. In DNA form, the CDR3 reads TGTGCCAGCAGCTTGGGACTAGCGGGAGTACGCGAGCAGTACTTC.

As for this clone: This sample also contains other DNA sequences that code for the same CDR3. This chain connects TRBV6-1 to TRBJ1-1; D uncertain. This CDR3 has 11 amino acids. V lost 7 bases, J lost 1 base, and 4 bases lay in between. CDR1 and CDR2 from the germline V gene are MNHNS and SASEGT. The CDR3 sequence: CASTGNTEAFF. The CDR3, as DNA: TGTGCCAGCACGGGGAACACTGAAGCTTTCTTT.

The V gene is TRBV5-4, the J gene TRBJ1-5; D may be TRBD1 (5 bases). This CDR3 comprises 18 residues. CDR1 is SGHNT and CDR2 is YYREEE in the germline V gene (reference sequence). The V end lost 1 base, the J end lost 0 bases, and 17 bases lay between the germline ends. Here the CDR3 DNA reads TGTGCCAGCAGCTTGACCATGGGGACGGCCGGTAGCAATCAGCCCCAGCATTTT. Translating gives CASSLTMGTAGSNQPQHF.

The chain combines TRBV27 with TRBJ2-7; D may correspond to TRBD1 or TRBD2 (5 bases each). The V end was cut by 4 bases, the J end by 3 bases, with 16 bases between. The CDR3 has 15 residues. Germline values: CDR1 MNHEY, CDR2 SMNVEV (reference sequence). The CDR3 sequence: CASSSPGRGNYEQYF. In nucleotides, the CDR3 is TGTGCCAGCAGTTCCCCGGGACGGGGAAACTACGAGCAGTACTTC.

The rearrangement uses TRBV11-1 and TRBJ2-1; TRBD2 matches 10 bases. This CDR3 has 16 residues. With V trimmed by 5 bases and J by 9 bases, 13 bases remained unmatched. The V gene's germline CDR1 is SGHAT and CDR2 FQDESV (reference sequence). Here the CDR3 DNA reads TGTGCCAGCAGCCTACTAGCGGGGCAGAGCGCCGGTGAGCAGTTCTTC. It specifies CASSLLAGQSAGEQFF.